One and the same sample provided the 2 T cell receptor beta chains below, sequenced in a study of blood T cell repertoires in COVID-19. Here immunoSEQ multiplex PCR was the method, and the copy in TCRdb shows in-frame clones only, minus some. The sample contains 80,000 to 90,000 clones, around nine tenths of which appear only once. Sequenced material: peripheral blood. These receptors came from a man in his sixties with acute or convalescent COVID-19.

The gene calls are TRBV2 and TRBJ1-1, with D tentatively TRBD1 (5 bases). CDR3 length equals 13 residues. Germline CDR1 and CDR2: SNHLY and FYNNEI. Trimming took off 5 bases at V and 0 bases at J, with 7 bases between the two ends. The CDR3 protein is CASSPTVNTEAFF. CDR3 DNA: TGTGCCAGCAGTCCGACAGTGAACACTGAAGCTTTCTTT.

This chain links TRBV10-3 with TRBJ2-3, with 9 positions matching TRBD2. The CDR3 consists of 17 residues. V lost 5 bases to trimming and J lost 0 bases; unmatched junction nucleotides: 9. The germline V gene has CDR1 ENHRY and CDR2 SYGVKD. The CDR3 loop reads CAISQGVAGDSTDTQYF. CDR3 in DNA: TGTGCCATCAGTCAGGGGGTAGCGGGGGATAGCACAGATACGCAGTATTTT.